This TCR beta chain originates from a study of shared clonotypes between healthy human individuals. Study-wide background: Each donor's CD8 memory used one plate, CD8 naive two, each CD4 subset three.

Terminally differentiated effector memory CD45RA+ cells were excluded by CCR7 positive selection of CD45RO-negative cells. With respect to this clone: What it binds is unknown.

Points from the study as a whole: Roughly 4.6% of naive CD4 clonotypes were common to a few donors. Non-shared clonotypes had lower generation probabilities than clonotypes shared by all four sorted-subset donors.

Germline V gives CDR1 LNHDA, CDR2 SQIVND (reference sequence). The CDR3 has 13 amino acids. Trimming took 6 bases from V and 0 from J, leaving 9 bases between them. Over several immunoSEQ plates, each subset's genomic DNA was distributed in even portions. Sequencing used immunoSEQ multiplex PCR; TCRdb keeps in-frame clones, though not all of them. This sample carries approximately 840,000 clones, 90% to 97% of them seen once, and the ten largest clones take around 0.25%. The sequencing input was naive CD8+ T cells sorted from blood. The rearrangement links TRBV19 to TRBJ2-7; no clear D. The source is a man younger than 40 in good health. DNA for the CDR3: TGTGCCAGTAGGCAGGAGTCCTCCTACGAGCAGTACTTC. It encodes CASRQESSYEQYF.